This TCR beta chain emerged from a study of blood T cell repertoires in COVID-19 (TCRdb year 2020). Study-level background: Samples covering the acute and convalescent phases of COVID-19 were provided by collaborators in the United States, Italy and Spain. The prospective study material was composed of cDNA or gDNA derived from T cells, B-cell-depleted T cells, or PBMCs. Deeply sampled blood TCRbeta repertoires from subjects exposed to, actively infected with, or recovered from COVID-19 were included in the dataset. The repertoires were released in a freely available public database intended as a resource for research on the immune response to SARS-CoV-2. Samples came from the ongoing ImmuneRACE study (first 160 participants) plus 1,254 subjects from 6 global collaborators. The sample metadata nearly always contained a de-identified subject ID, COVID-19 status, age in years and sex. Where HLA class I and class II types were available, the types were taken from metadata supplied by the sample provider, not from assay-based typing. The investigation overall reported the following: How much clinical and demographic metadata was included differed by source and by participant, and the metadata was provided uncurated.

Collaborating institutions collected whole blood in K2EDTA tubes following their own protocols. For TCRbeta analysis, collaborators shipped samples as frozen whole blood, isolated PBMCs, or DNA extracted from either of those sample types. The immunoSEQ Assay, a bias-controlled multiplex PCR, was used to amplify TCRbeta CDR3 regions from genomic DNA. As for how the authors treated the data: Nucleated cell counts per sample were estimated from amplification of reference gene primers within the assay. To quantify the absolute abundance of each unique TCRbeta CDR3 rearrangement, sequence reads were collapsed and filtered. For each sample, productive Simpson clonality was calculated by taking the square root of Simpson's diversity index across productive rearrangements. TCRdb obtained this table from immuneACCESS and retained in-frame rearrangements with V and J assigned. These tables miss some clones; where compared with another copy, unresolved V genes account for less than half of the shortfall, and the remainder is unexplained. That table furnishes V, J and clone size, whereas the DNA furnished D and trimming. This sample lists approximately 110,000 clones; approximately 85% were detected once. Approximately 2.1% of the sample goes to the ten largest clones.

V is cut back by 0 bases and J by 5 bases, with 6 bases in the junction unmatched. CDR1 and CDR2 were assigned from the germline V gene as SGDLS and YYNGEE. The CDR3, from cysteine to phenylalanine, totals 15 residues. The CDR3 DNA has 45 bases and is translated from base 1. Note on this clone: What this receptor recognizes is not known. Per-nucleotide qualities are absent, and no much larger clonotype sits a single base away. The identical CDR3 is also encoded by other nucleotide sequences in the sample.

Rearrangement joined TRBV9 to TRBJ2-5, and 8 junctional nucleotides match TRBD1. This receptor was obtained from a human donor in a cohort sampled during active COVID-19. The sample comprised peripheral blood. The CDR3 is CASSVDRGSGETQYF. The base sequence is TGTGCCAGCAGCGTAGACAGGGGGAGTGGGGAGACCCAGTACTTC.